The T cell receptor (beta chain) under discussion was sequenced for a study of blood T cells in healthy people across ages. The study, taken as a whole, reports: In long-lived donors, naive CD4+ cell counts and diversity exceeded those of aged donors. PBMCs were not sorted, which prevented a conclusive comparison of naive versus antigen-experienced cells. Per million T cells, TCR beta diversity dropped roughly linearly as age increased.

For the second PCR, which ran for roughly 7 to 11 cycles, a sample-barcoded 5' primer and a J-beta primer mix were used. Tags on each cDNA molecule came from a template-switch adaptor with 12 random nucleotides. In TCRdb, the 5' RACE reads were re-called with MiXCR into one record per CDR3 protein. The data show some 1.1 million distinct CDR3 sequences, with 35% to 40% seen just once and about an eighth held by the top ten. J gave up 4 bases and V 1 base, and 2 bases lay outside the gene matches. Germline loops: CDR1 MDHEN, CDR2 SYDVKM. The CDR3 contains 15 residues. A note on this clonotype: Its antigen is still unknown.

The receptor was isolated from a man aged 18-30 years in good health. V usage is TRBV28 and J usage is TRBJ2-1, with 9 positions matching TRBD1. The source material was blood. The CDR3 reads CASSLYRGLYNEQFF. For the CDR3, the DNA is TGTGCCAGCAGTTTATACAGGGGGCTGTACAATGAGCAGTTCTTC.